This passage covers 3 T cell receptor beta chains from one sample sequenced in a study of CD8+CD57+ T cells in acquired aplastic anemia. Patients chosen for sequencing had shown CD8+CD57+ cell expansion by flow cytometry. For CDR3 and TCR beta VDJ profiling, genomic DNA was the template used. TCRdb used MiXCR to reprocess the reads, holding one entry per CDR3 protein. The repertoire holds approximately 190,000 distinct CDR3 sequences, around half seen once, with about 8.8% in the top ten. The specimen was sorted CD4+, CD8+, or CD8+CD57+ T cells (not recorded which) from PBMCs. The source is a human donor with aplastic anemia.

This clonotype has a single count. This rearrangement joins TRBV6-1 to TRBJ2-3; 10 bases align to TRBD2. CDR1 is MNHNS and CDR2 is SASEGT in the germline V gene. The ends lost 6 bases at V and 0 bases at J; junction bases unmatched: 6. There are 16 residues in the CDR3. The CDR3: CASSSLAGASTDTQYF. The CDR3 DNA is TGTGCCAGCAGCTCTCTAGCGGGGGCTAGCACAGATACGCAGTATTTT.

This clonotype has ten or more counts. The rearrangement joins TRBV20-1 to TRBJ2-7; no clear D gene. There are 12 residues in the CDR3. Trimming stripped 4 bases from V and 0 bases from J, with 7 bases between. Germline loops: CDR1 DFQATT, CDR2 SNEGSKA (reference sequence). CDR3 bases: TGCAGTGCTAAAGGGCGCTCCTACGAGCAGTACTTC. Amino acids: CSAKGRSYEQYF.

This clonotype was observed a single time. The chain has TRBV20-1 and TRBJ2-3; D not resolved. V lost 6 bases, J lost 4 bases, and 11 bases lay in between. This CDR3 has 12 amino acids. Germline V gives CDR1 DFQATT, CDR2 SNEGSKA (reference sequence). Here the CDR3 DNA reads TGCAGTGCCAACTCGGGCGCAGATACGCAGTATTTT. Translation: CSANSGADTQYF.